This T cell receptor (beta chain) was retrieved from a study of shared clonotypes between healthy human individuals. Study at large: Each donor contributed plates that comprised three CD4 naive, three CD4 memory, two CD8 naive and one CD8 memory. Study-wide results and caveats: Researchers sampled blood only, noting tissue repertoires likely differ.

Libraries were prepared by immunoSEQ multiplex PCR; TCRdb keeps only in-frame clonotypes and omits some of them. The sample has about 1 million clones; around 78% are singletons. In regard to this clone: Its target is not known.

This CDR3 spans 13 amino acids. Germline CDR1 and CDR2: MNHNS and SASEGT. The V end was cut by 6 bases, the J end by 7 bases, with 13 bases between. This sequence originates from a man between 18 and 29 years old in good health. Some clones in this sample may be carry-over from other donors' samples. Sample: memory CD4+ T cells from PBMCs. Subset denoted: CD45RA-negative fraction. This chain connects TRBV6-1 to TRBJ1-5, with D perhaps TRBD1 (5 bases). CDR3 nucleotides: TGTGCCAGCAGGGGGGACTTTGGACAGCCCCAGCATTTT. Protein sequence: CASRGDFGQPQHF.